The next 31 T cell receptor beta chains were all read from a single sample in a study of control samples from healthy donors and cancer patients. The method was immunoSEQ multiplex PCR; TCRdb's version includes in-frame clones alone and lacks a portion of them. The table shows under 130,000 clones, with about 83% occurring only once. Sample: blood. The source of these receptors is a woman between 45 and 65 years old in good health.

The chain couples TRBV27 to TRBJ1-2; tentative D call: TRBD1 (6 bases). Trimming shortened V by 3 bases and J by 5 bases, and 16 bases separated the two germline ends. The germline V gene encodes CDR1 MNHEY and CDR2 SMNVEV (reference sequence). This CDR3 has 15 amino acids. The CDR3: CASSFAQGLGYGYTF. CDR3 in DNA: TGTGCCAGCAGTTTCGCACAGGGCCTCGGGTATGGCTACACCTTC.

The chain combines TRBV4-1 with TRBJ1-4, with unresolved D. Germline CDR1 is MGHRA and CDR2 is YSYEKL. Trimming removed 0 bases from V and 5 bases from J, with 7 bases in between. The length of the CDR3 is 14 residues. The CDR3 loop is CASSQDSRNEKLFF. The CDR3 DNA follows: TGCGCCAGCAGCCAAGACTCCAGGAATGAAAAACTGTTTTTT.

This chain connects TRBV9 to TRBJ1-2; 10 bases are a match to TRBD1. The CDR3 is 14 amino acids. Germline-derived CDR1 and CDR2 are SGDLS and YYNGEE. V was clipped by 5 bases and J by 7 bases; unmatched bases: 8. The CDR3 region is CASRGTGVLVGYTF. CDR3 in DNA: TGTGCCAGCAGGGGGACAGGGGTATTAGTTGGCTACACCTTC.

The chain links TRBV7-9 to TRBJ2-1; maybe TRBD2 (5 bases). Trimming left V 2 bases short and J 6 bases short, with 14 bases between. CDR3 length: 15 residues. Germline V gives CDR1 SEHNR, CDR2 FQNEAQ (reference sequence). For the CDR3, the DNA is TGTGCCAGCAGCTTAACGTCCGGGATGCCCAATGAGCAGTTCTTC. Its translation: CASSLTSGMPNEQFF.

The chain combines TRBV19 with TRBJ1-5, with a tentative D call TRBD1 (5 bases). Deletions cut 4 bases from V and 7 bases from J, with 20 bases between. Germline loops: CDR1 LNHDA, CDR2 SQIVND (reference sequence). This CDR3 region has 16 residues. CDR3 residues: CASSTSTSQGRQPQHF. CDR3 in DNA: TGTGCCAGTAGTACCTCTACATCCCAGGGAAGGCAGCCCCAGCATTTT.

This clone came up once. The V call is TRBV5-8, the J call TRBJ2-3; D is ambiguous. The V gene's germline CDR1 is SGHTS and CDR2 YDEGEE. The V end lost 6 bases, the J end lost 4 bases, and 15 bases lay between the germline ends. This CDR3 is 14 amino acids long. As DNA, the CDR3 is TGTGCCAGCAACAACCGAAACGGGCCAGATACGCAGTATTTT. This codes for CASNNRNGPDTQYF.

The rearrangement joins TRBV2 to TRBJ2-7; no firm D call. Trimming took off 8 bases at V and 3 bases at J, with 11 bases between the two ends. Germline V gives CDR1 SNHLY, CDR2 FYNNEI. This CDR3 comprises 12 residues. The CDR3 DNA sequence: TGTGCCAGCTCACGAGGCAGCTACGAGCAGTACTTC. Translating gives CASSRGSYEQYF.

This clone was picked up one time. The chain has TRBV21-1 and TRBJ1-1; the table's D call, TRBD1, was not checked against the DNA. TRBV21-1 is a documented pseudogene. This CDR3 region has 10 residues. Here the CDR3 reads CASSGTGPFF. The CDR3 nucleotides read TGTGCCAGCAGCGGAACAGGCCCTTTCTTT.

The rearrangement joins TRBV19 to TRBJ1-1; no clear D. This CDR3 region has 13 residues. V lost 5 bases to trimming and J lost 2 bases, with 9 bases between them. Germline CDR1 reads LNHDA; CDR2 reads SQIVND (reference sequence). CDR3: CASSEQINTEAFF. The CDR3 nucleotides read TGTGCCAGTAGTGAACAGATTAACACTGAAGCTTTCTTT.

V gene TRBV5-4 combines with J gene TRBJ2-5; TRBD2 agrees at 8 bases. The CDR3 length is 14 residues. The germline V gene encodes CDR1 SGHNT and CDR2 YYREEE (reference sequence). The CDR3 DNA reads TGTGCTACTCGCGGATCGGGGGGGAAGGAGACCCAGTACTTC. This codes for CATRGSGGKETQYF.

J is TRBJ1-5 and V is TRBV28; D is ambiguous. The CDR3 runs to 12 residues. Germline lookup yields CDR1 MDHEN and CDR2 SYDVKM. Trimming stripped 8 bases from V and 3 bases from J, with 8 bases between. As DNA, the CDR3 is TGTGCCAGCTTCCGGTTCAATCAGCCCCAGCATTTT. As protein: CASFRFNQPQHF.

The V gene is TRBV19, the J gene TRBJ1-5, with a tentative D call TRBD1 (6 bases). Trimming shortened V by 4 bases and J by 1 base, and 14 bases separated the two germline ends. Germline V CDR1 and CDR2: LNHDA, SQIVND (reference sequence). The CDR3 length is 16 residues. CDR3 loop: CASSNLDSFSNQPQHF. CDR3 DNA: TGTGCCAGTAGTAACTTGGACAGTTTCAGCAATCAGCCCCAGCATTTT.

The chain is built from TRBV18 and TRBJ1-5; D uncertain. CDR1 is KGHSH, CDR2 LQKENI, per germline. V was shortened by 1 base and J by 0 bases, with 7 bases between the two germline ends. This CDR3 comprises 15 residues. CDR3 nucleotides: TGTGCCAGCTCACCACGGAGGGATAGCAATCAGCCCCAGCATTTT. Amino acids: CASSPRRDSNQPQHF. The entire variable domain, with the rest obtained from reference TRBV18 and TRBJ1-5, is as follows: NAGVMQNPRHLVRRRGQEARLRCSPMKGHSHVYWYRQLPEEGLKFMVYLQKENIIDESGMPKERFSAEFPKEGPSILRIQQVVRGDSAAYFCASSPRRDSNQPQHFGDGTRLSIL.

CDR3 sequence reads: CASRRGLANEQFF. The CDR3 nucleotides read TGCGCCAGCAGACGGGGACTCGCCAATGAGCAGTTCTTC. The chain recombines TRBV10-2 with TRBJ2-1; a possible D gene is TRBD2 (6 bases). This CDR3 is built from 13 residues. Per germline, CDR1 WSHSY and CDR2 SAAADI. Trimming pared 6 bases from V and 6 bases from J, leaving 12 bases between.

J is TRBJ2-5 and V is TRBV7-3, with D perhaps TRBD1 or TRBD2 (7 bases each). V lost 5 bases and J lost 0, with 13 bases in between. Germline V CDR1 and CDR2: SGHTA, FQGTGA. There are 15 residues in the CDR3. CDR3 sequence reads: CASSPGGGDQETQYF. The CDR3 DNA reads TGTGCCAGCAGCCCAGGGGGGGGAGACCAAGAGACCCAGTACTTC.

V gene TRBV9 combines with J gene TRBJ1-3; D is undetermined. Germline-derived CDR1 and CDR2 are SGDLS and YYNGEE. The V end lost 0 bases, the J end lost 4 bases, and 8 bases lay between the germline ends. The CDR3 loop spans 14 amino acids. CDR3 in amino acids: CASSVGVGGNTIYF. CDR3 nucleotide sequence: TGTGCCAGCAGCGTAGGGGTAGGCGGAAACACCATATATTTT.

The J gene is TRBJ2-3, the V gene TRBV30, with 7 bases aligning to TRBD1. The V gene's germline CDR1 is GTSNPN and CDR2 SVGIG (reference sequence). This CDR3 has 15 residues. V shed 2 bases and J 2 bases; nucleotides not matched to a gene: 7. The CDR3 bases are TGTGCCTGGAGTCAGCGCCAGGGGGTCACAGATACGCAGTATTTT. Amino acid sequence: CAWSQRQGVTDTQYF.

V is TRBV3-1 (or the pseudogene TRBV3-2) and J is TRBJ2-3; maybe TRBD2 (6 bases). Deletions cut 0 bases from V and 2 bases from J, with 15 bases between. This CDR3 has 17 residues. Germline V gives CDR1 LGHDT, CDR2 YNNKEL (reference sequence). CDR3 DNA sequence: TGTGCCAGCAGCCAAGAAGAAGTAGCGGCTTACACAGATACGCAGTATTTT. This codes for CASSQEEVAAYTDTQYF.

Here the CDR3 DNA reads TGTGCCAGCAACCTAGACAGGGATCGCGAGCAGTACTTC. It encodes CASNLDRDREQYF. The gene calls are TRBV12-3 or TRBV12-4 and TRBJ2-7; 7 nucleotides agree with TRBD1. The CDR3 runs to 13 residues. Unmatched junction bases numbered 9, after V lost 7 bases and J lost 6 bases.

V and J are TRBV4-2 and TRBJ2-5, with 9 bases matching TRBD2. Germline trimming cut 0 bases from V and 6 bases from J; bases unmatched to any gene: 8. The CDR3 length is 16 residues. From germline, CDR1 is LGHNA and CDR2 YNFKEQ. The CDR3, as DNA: TGTGCCAGCAGCCAAGACGCTAGCGGGGTGGTTAAGACCCAGTACTTC. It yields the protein CASSQDASGVVKTQYF.

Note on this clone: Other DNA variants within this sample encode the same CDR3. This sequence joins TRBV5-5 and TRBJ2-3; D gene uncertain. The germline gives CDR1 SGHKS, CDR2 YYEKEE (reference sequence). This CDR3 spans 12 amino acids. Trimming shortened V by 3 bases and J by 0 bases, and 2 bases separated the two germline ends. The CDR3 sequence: CASSSSTDTQYF. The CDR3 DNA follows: TGTGCCAGCAGCTCTAGCACAGATACGCAGTATTTT.

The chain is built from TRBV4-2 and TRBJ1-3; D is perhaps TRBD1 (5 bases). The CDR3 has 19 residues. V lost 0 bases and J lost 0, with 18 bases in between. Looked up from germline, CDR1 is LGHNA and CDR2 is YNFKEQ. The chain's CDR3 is CASSQDRAGTVSSGNTIYF. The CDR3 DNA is TGTGCCAGCAGCCAAGATAGGGCAGGGACTGTGAGCTCTGGAAACACCATATATTTT.

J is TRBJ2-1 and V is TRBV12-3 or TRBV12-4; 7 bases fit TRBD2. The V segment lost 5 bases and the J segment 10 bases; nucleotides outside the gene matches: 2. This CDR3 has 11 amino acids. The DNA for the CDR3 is TGTGCCAGCAGTCGGGGACTAGAGCAGTTCTTC. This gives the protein CASSRGLEQFF.

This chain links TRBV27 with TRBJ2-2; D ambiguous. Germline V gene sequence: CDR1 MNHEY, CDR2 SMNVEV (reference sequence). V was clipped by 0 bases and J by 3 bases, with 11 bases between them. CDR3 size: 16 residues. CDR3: CASSLSRGSYTGELFF. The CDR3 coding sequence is TGTGCCAGCAGTTTATCGCGTGGCAGCTACACCGGGGAGCTGTTTTTT.

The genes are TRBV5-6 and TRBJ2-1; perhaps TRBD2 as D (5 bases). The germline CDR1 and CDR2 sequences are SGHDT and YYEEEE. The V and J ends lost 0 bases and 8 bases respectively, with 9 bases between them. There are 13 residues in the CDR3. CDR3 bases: TGTGCCAGCAGCTTGGGGGAGAGTGATGAGCAGTTCTTC. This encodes CASSLGESDEQFF.

The CDR3 reads CASVDTGFVGELFF. CDR3 DNA: TGTGCCAGTGTAGACACAGGTTTTGTCGGGGAGCTGTTTTTT. V gene TRBV19 combines with J gene TRBJ2-2; D might be TRBD1 (5 bases). V gave up 8 bases and J gave up 7 bases, with 17 bases separating them. This CDR3 has 14 residues. CDR1 is LNHDA and CDR2 is SQIVND in the germline V gene (reference sequence).

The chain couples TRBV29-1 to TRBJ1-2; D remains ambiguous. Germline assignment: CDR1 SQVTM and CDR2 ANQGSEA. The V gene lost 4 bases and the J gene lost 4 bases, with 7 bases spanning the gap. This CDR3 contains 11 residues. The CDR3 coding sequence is TGCAGCGTTGGGGAAGGCTATGGCTACACCTTC. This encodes CSVGEGYGYTF.

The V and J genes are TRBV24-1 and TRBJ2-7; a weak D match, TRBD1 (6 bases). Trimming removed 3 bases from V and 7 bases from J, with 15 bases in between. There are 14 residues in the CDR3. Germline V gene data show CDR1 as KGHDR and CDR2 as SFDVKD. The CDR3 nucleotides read TGTGCCACCAGTGATCCGGGACAAGGGGAAGAGCAGTACTTC. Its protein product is CATSDPGQGEEQYF.

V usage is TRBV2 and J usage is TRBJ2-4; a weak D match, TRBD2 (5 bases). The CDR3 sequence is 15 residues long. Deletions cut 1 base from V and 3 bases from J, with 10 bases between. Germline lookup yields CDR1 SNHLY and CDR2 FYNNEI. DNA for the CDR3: TGTGCCAGCAGTGAAGTGGGAGCAGGCAAAAACATTCAGTACTTC. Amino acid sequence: CASSEVGAGKNIQYF.

The CDR3 loop is CASSLEQHPPLHF. The CDR3 nucleotides are TGCGCCAGCAGCTTGGAACAGCATCCACCCCTCCACTTT. The genes are TRBV5-1 and TRBJ1-6; D is undetermined. V shed 0 bases and J shed 11 bases, with 9 bases lying between them. Germline lookup yields CDR1 SGHRS and CDR2 YFSETQ. This CDR3 region has 13 residues.

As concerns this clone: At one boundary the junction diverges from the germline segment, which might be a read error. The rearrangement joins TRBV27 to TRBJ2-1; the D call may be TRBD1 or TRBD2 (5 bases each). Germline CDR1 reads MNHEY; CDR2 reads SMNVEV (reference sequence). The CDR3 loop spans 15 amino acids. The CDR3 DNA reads TGTGCCAGCAATCAATTTTGGGGGTCCTTCAATGAGCAGTTCTTC. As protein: CASNQFWGSFNEQFF.